A selection of T cell receptor beta chains follows, all from one sample in a study of CD8 T cells in Susac syndrome. MiXCR was run by TCRdb on the immunoSEQ multiplex PCR reads, yielding one entry per CDR3 protein. This sample carries under 250,000 distinct CDR3 sequences, over 90% of them seen once, and the ten largest clones take 0.15%. Sample: CD4+ T cells from PBMCs. These receptors all stem from a human donor with Susac syndrome. Both conserved end residues are part of each CDR3. The D gene is left open where the match is weak. A row's size may be missing; if present it is once, few, many or a size class.

TGCGCCAGCAGCTCCTATAGACAGGGTGCGGGCAATGAGCAGTTCTTC	CASSSYRQGAGNEQFF	TRBJ2-1	TRBD1	NA	TRBV5-1
TGTGCCAGCAGACAGGGACAGGGGAACGAAAAACTGTTTTTT	CASRQGQGNEKLFF	TRBJ1-4	TRBD1	NA	TRBV12-3/TRBV12-4
TGTGCCAGCAGCCTCCGCGGGGGCGGGGGCGGCGGAGAGACCCAGTACTTC	CASSLRGGGGGGETQYF	TRBJ2-5	NA	NA	TRBV9
TGTGCCAGCAGTTCCACAGGGGAGCAAGAGACCCAGTACTTC	CASSSTGEQETQYF	TRBJ2-5	TRBD1	NA	TRBV27
TGCAGTGCCAGGGACAGTCTCTATGGCTACACCTTC	CSARDSLYGYTF	TRBJ1-2	TRBD1	NA	TRBV20-1
TGTGCCAGCAGTTACCGGGGAAACAATTCACCCCTCCACTTT	CASSYRGNNSPLHF	TRBJ1-6	NA	NA	TRBV6-2/TRBV6-3
TGTGCCAGCAGCCGAGGACCGACGGGCGGGGAGACCCAGTACTTC	CASSRGPTGGETQYF	TRBJ2-5	NA	NA	TRBV3-1
TGTGCCACCTACCTCCGACCCCCCCTCCGGGACAGGGCCAACGAGCAGTACTTC	CATYLRPPLRDRANEQYF	TRBJ2-7	TRBD1	NA	TRBV15
TGTGCCAGCAGTGCGCGGGGGGATCAGCCCCAGCATTTT	CASSARGDQPQHF	TRBJ1-5	NA	NA	TRBV6-2/TRBV6-3
TGCAGTGCTAGAGGGACAGGGGTGGGGGAGCAGTACTTC	CSARGTGVGEQYF	TRBJ2-7	TRBD1	NA	TRBV20-1
TGTGCCTGGAGGGAAGGGCGGAGCTATGGCTACACCTTC	CAWREGRSYGYTF	TRBJ1-2	NA	once	TRBV30
TGTGCCAGTAGTTCTCAGGGGGCTGACACTGAAGCTTTCTTT	CASSSQGADTEAFF	TRBJ1-1	TRBD1	NA	TRBV19
TGTGCCAGCAGCGTAGCTCTTCGGGGGGGCGGCACTGAAGCTTTCTTT	CASSVALRGGGTEAFF	TRBJ1-1	NA	NA	TRBV9
TGTGCCATCAGGACCGACAGGGGGAACTTGAATGAGCAGTTCTTC	CAIRTDRGNLNEQFF	TRBJ2-1	TRBD1	once	TRBV10-3
TGCGCCAGCAGCCGCTCCGGGACCGATTTGAACACCGGGGAGCTGTTTTTT	CASSRSGTDLNTGELFF	TRBJ2-2	NA	NA	TRBV4-3
TGTGCCAGCGTGATAGGAGCGAACACTGAAGCTTTCTTT	CASVIGANTEAFF	TRBJ1-1	NA	NA	TRBV12-3/TRBV12-4
TGTGCCACCAGTGACCCCGGGAGACAAGAGACCCAGTACTTC	CATSDPGRQETQYF	TRBJ2-5	NA	NA	TRBV24-1
TGCGCCAGCAGCTTGGAGAGGGGTCGAGGCTACACCTTC	CASSLERGRGYTF	TRBJ1-2	NA	NA	TRBV5-1
TGTGCCAGCAGGCAGACAGGGGGCGAGGATGGCTACACCTTC	CASRQTGGEDGYTF	TRBJ1-2	TRBD1	NA	TRBV28
TGCAGTGCTAGAGACGTGGGGCCCCGTGGCTACACCTTC	CSARDVGPRGYTF	TRBJ1-2	NA	NA	TRBV20-1
TGTGCCAGCAGTTCTCGGACTAGCGGGGACCAAGAGACCCAGTACTTC	CASSSRTSGDQETQYF	TRBJ2-5	TRBD2	NA	TRBV6-5
TGTGCCTGGAACGGTCGCACTGAAGCTTCCTTT	CAWNGRTEASF	TRBJ1-1	NA	NA	TRBV30
TGTGCCAGCAGGCAATCAGGGGGCAATCAGCCCCAGCATTTT	CASRQSGGNQPQHF	TRBJ1-5	NA	NA	TRBV12-3/TRBV12-4
TGCAGTGCTGGGACAGGGAAGGTCTATGAAGCTTTCTTT	CSAGTGKVYEAFF	TRBJ1-1	TRBD1	NA	TRBV20-1
TGTGCCAGCAGTCCGGCAGGACAGAACTATGGCTACACCTTC	CASSPAGQNYGYTF	TRBJ1-2	NA	few	TRBV6-1
TGTGCCAGCAGCCAAGAGGTAGGCCGGACTTTCTTT	CASSQEVGRTFF	TRBJ1-1	NA	NA	TRBV14
TGCAGTGCTAGAACCCAGGGGACAAGGGGCAATCAGCCCCAGCATTTT	CSARTQGTRGNQPQHF	TRBJ1-5	NA	NA	TRBV20-1
TGCAGTGCTCAAACCGGGACAGGCCTTTACGAGCAGTACTTC	CSAQTGTGLYEQYF	TRBJ2-7	TRBD1	NA	TRBV20-1
TGTGCCAGCATCGTGGGGGGAGGAGGTCATCAGCCCCAGCATTTT	CASIVGGGGHQPQHF	TRBJ1-5	NA	NA	TRBV28
TGTGCCTGGCTACAGGGACTAGCGACGGGCCATGAGCAGTTCTTC	CAWLQGLATGHEQFF	TRBJ2-1	TRBD2	NA	TRBV30
TGTGCCAGCAGCCAAGCGGGTAGGTCGGAGACCCAGTACTTC	CASSQAGRSETQYF	TRBJ2-5	NA	NA	TRBV3-1
TGCAGTGGCAAGATCAGCTCCTACAATGAGCAGTTCTTC	CSGKISSYNEQFF	TRBJ2-1	NA	NA	TRBV20-1
TGTGCCAGCAGTTATTCAGACAGGGACACTGAAGCTTTCTTT	CASSYSDRDTEAFF	TRBJ1-1	TRBD1	NA	TRBV6-5
TGTGCCAGCAGCCTCGAAGGGCTCGATGGCTACACCTTC	CASSLEGLDGYTF	TRBJ1-2	NA	NA	TRBV6-5
TGTGCCAGCAGTACGCACAGGGCAGGGGACACTGAAGCTTTCTTT	CASSTHRAGDTEAFF	TRBJ1-1	NA	NA	TRBV6-6
TGTGCCTGGAGTGACTACAATGAGCAGTTCTTC	CAWSDYNEQFF	TRBJ2-1	NA	NA	TRBV30
TGCAGTGCTAGACGCAGGGGGTGGACAGATACGCAGTATTTT	CSARRRGWTDTQYF	TRBJ2-3	TRBD1	NA	TRBV20-1
TGTGCCAGCATTCAGGGGGCGCGGGGGGAGCAGTTCTTC	CASIQGARGEQFF	TRBJ2-1	NA	NA	TRBV28
TGTGCCACCCACGTCGGGGGGCGCCAGGGCACCGGGGAGCTGTTTTTT	CATHVGGRQGTGELFF	TRBJ2-2	NA	NA	TRBV5-4
TGCGCCAGCAGCTTGGATAGCACGAGCACAGATACGCAGTATTTT	CASSLDSTSTDTQYF	TRBJ2-3	NA	NA	TRBV5-1
TGTGCCAGCCGTAAGGACACCGGGGAGCTGTTTTTT	CASRKDTGELFF	TRBJ2-2	NA	NA	TRBV6-6
TGCAGTGCTAGATCCGATGAGTCTGGGGCCAACGTCCTGACTTTC	CSARSDESGANVLTF	TRBJ2-6	NA	once	TRBV20-1
TGTGCCAGCACCAAGAGGGACCCCGGGGACTATGGCTACACCTTC	CASTKRDPGDYGYTF	TRBJ1-2	NA	once	TRBV27
TGTGCCAGCAGCCAAGATCTAGGGGTTTCCAGCTATAATTCACCCCTCCACTTT	CASSQDLGVSSYNSPLHF	TRBJ1-6	NA	NA	TRBV4-2
TGTGCCAGCAGTTTCCGGACAGGGACGAATGAGCAGTTCTTC	CASSFRTGTNEQFF	TRBJ2-1	TRBD1	NA	TRBV28
TGTGCCAGCACCTTCCCCCGCCCAGGGGTCTATGGCTACACCTTC	CASTFPRPGVYGYTF	TRBJ1-2	NA	NA	TRBV12-3/TRBV12-4
TGTGCCAGCAGCCAAGATCCCCCAGGAGTGGGATACACCTTC	CASSQDPPGVGYTF	TRBJ1-2	NA	NA	TRBV14
TGTGCCAGCAGCTTAGGGGGAGACAGGGACGAGCAGTACTTC	CASSLGGDRDEQYF	TRBJ2-7	TRBD1	NA	TRBV7-9
TGTGCCACCAGTGATTTGCGGCAGGGGGGTGAGCAGTTCTTC	CATSDLRQGGEQFF	TRBJ2-1	NA	NA	TRBV24-1
TGCAGTGCTAGAGATATCAGAGAGCAGTTCTTC	CSARDIREQFF	TRBJ2-1	NA	NA	TRBV20-1
TGCAGCGCCAGGGGGCTAGCGGGGGGCACAGATACGCAGTATTTT	CSARGLAGGTDTQYF	TRBJ2-3	TRBD2	NA	TRBV20-1
TGTGCCAGCACTTCCTTCACAGATACGCAGTATTTT	CASTSFTDTQYF	TRBJ2-3	NA	NA	TRBV12-3/TRBV12-4
TGCAGTGCTAGAGGCCGCTCCCTCCCCGGCGGGGAGCTGTTTTTT	CSARGRSLPGGELFF	TRBJ2-2	NA	NA	TRBV20-1
TGTGCCAGCAGCTTGAGAGGGACAGGGTTCACTGAAGCTTTCTTT	CASSLRGTGFTEAFF	TRBJ1-1	TRBD1	NA	TRBV5-6